This entry concerns a single TCR beta chain. Its antigen is currently unknown. These data come from a study of cytomegalovirus exposure and HLA in healthy donors. Study observations and caveats: Common viral pathogens seemed to be connected with several of the most significant clusters, according to a later analysis. An Asian-associated ancestry cluster reportedly showed fewer N-insertions than the roughly 670-donor mean in a later analysis. Most likely, a cluster of highly shared sequence variants arose as a sequencing artifact. Within an earlier analysis, most TCR beta V segments proved productive either about 87% or about 30% of the time.

The length of the CDR3 is 16 residues. V gave up 4 bases and J gave up 0 bases; unmatched junction bases: 6. CDR1 is SGHRS and CDR2 is YFSETQ in the germline V gene. 60 Vbeta and 13 Jbeta primers were used in PCR. The data were produced by immunoSEQ multiplex PCR, yet TCRdb's version contains in-frame clones alone and is incomplete. The clone table shows some 160,000 clones, with the ten largest holding roughly 2%. The chain uses TRBV5-1 and TRBJ2-1, with 8 bases matching TRBD1. The sequence was collected from a man in his thirties or forties in good health and CMV-seronegative. Material: PBMCs. The chain's CDR3 is CASSPRQGSSYNEQFF. Written as DNA, the CDR3 is TGCGCCAGCAGCCCCCGACAGGGGAGCTCCTACAATGAGCAGTTCTTC.